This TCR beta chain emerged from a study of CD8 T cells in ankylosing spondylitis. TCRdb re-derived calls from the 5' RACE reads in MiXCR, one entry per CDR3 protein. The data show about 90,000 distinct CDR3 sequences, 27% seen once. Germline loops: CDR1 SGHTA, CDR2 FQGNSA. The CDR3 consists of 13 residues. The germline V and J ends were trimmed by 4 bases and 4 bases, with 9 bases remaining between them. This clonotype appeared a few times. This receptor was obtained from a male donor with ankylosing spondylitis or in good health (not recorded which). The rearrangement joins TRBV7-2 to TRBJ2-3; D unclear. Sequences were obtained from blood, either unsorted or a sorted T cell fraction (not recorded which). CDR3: CASSYRQADTQYF. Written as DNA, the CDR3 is TGTGCCAGCAGCTATCGGCAGGCAGATACGCAGTATTTT.